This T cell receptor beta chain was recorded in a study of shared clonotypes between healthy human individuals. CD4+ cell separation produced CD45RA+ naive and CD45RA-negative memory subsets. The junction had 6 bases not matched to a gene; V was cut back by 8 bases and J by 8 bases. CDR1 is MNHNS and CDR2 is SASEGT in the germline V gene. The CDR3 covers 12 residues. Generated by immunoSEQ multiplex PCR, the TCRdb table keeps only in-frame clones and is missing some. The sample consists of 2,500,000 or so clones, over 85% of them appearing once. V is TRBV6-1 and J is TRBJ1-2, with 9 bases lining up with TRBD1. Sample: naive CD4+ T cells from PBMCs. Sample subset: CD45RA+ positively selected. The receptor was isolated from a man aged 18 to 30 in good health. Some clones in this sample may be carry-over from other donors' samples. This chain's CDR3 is CASLQGAVGYTF. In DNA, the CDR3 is TGTGCCAGCCTACAGGGGGCGGTGGGCTACACCTTC.